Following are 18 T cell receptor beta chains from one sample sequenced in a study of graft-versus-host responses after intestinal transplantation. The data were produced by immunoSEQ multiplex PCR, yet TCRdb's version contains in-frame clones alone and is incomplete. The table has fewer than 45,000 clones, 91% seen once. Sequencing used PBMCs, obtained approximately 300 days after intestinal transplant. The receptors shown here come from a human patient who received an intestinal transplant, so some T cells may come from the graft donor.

CDR3 region: CASSDWADTEAFF. The CDR3 nucleotides read TGTGCCAGCAGTGATTGGGCGGACACTGAAGCTTTCTTT. This chain uses TRBV2 with TRBJ1-1; no definite D call. Germline V lookup: CDR1 SNHLY, CDR2 FYNNEI. Trimming removed 3 bases at V and 3 bases at J, with 8 bases between. CDR3 length: 13 residues.

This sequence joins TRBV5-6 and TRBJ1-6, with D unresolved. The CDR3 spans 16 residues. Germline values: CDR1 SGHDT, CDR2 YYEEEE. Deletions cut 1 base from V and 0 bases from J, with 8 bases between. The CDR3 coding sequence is TGTGCCAGCAGCTTGTTCCTACGCTCCTATAATTCACCCCTCCACTTT. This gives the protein CASSLFLRSYNSPLHF.

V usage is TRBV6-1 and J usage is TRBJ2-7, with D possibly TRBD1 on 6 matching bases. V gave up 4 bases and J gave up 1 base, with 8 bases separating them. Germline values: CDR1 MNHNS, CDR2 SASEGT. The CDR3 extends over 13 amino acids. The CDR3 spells CASSAGQSYEQYF. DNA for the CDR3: TGTGCCAGCAGTGCGGGACAATCCTACGAGCAGTACTTC.

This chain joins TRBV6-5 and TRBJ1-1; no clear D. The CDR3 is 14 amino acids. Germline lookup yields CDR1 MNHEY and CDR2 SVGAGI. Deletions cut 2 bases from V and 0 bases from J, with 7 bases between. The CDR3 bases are TGTGCCAGCAGTTACCAGGCCCTGAACACTGAAGCTTTCTTT. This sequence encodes CASSYQALNTEAFF.

The CDR3, as DNA: TGTGCCAGCAGCGCCGGGACTAGCGGCACAGATACGCAGTATTTT. Protein sequence: CASSAGTSGTDTQYF. This chain uses TRBV28 with TRBJ2-3, with 10 bases matching TRBD2. CDR1 is MDHEN, CDR2 SYDVKM, per germline. Unmatched junction bases numbered 4, after V lost 6 bases and J lost 1 base. The CDR3 has 15 residues.

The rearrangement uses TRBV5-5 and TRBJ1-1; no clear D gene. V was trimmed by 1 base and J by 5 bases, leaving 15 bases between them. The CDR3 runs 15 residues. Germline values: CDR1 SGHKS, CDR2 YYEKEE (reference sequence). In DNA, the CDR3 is TGTGCCAGCAGCTTGAGGATATCTCAGGATACTGAAGCTTTCTTT. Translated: CASSLRISQDTEAFF.

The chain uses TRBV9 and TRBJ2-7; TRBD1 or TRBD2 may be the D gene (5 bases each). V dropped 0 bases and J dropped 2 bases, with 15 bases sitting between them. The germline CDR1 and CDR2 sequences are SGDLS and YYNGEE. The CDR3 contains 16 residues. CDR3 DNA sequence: TGTGCCAGCAGCGTAGCCGGGGACGGATTTCCCTACGAGCAGTACTTC. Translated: CASSVAGDGFPYEQYF.

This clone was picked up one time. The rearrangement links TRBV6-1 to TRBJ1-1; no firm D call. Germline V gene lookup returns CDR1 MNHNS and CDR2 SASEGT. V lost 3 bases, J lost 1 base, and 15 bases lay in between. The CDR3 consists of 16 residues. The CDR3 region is CASSDHLGCGNTEAFF. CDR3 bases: TGTGCCAGCAGTGACCATCTAGGATGTGGGAACACTGAAGCTTTCTTT.

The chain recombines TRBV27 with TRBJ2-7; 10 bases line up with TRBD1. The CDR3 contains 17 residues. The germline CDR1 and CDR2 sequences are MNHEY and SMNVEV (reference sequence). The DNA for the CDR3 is TGTGCACTTATACCGGGACAGGGGCCCGGGACAGACTACGAGCAGTACTTC. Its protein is CALIPGQGPGTDYEQYF.

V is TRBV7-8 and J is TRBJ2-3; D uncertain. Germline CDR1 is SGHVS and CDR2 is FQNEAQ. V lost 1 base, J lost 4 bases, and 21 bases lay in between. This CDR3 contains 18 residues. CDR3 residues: CASSLGFWQAPGADTQYF. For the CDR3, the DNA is TGTGCCAGCAGCTTAGGATTTTGGCAGGCTCCTGGGGCAGATACGCAGTATTTT.

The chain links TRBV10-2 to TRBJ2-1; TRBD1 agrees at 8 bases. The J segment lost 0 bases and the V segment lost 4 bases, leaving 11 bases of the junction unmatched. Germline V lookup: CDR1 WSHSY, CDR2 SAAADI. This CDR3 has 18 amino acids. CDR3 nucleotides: TGCGCCAGCAGTGCCCACTCCTTCACAGGGGGCTCCTACAATGAGCAGTTCTTC. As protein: CASSAHSFTGGSYNEQFF.

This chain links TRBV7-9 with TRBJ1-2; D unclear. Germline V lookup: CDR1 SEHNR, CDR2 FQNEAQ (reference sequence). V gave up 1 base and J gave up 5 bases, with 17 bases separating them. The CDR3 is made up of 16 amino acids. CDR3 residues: CASSLVGGPEGYGYTF. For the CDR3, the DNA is TGTGCCAGCAGCTTAGTCGGTGGACCCGAAGGGTATGGCTACACCTTC.

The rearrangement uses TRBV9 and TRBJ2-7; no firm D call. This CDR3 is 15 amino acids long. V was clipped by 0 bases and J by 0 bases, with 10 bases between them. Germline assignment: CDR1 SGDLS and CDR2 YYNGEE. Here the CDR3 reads CASSVDPFSSYEQYF. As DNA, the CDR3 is TGTGCCAGCAGCGTAGACCCTTTCTCCTCCTACGAGCAGTACTTC.

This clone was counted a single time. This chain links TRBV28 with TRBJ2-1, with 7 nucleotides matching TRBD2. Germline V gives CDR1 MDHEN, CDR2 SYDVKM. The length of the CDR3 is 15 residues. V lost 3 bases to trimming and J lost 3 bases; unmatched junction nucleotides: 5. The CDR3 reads CASSLGGRVYNEQFF. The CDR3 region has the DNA TGTGCCAGCAGTTTGGGCGGGAGAGTCTACAATGAGCAGTTCTTC.

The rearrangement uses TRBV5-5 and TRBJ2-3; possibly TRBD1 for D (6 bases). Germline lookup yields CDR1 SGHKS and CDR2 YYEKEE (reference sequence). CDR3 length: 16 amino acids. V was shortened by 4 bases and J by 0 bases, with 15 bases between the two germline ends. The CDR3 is CASSPGDGTSTDTQYF. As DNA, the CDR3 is TGTGCCAGCAGCCCCGGGGACGGGACAAGCACAGATACGCAGTATTTT.

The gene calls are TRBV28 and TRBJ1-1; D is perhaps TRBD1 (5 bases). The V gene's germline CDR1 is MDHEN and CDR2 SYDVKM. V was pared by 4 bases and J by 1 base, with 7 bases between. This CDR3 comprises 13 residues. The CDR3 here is CASSSGRNTEAFF. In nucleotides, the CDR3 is TGTGCCAGCAGTTCGGGACGGAACACTGAAGCTTTCTTT. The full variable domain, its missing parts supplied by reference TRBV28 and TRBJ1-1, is DVKVTQSSRYLVKRTGEKVFLECVQDMDHENMFWYRQDPGLGLRLIYFSYDVKMKEKGDIPEGYSVSREKKERFSLILESASTNQTSMYLCASSSGRNTEAFFGQGTRLTVV.

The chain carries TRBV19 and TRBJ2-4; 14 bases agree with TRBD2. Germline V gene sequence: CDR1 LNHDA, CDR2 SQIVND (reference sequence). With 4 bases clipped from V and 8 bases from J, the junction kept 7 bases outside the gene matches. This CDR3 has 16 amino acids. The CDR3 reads CASSTRLAGGGDIQYF. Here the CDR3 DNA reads TGTGCCAGTAGTACCAGACTAGCGGGAGGGGGGGACATTCAGTACTTC.

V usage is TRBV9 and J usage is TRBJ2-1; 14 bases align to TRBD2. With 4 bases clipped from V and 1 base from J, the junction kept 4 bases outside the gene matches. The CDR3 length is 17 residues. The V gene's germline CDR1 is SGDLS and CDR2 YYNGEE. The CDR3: CASSQGLAGGSYNEQFF. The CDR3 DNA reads TGTGCCAGCAGCCAAGGACTAGCGGGAGGTTCCTACAATGAGCAGTTCTTC.